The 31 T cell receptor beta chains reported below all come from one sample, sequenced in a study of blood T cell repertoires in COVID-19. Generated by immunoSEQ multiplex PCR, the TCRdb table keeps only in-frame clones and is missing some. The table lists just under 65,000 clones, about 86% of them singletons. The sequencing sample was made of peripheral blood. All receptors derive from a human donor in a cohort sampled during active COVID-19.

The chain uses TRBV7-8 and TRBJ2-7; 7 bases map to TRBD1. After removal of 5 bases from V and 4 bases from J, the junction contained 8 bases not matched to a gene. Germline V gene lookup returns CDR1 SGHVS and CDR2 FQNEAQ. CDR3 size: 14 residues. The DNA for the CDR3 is TGTGCCAGCAGCGACCCCCGACAGGGATACGAGCAGTACTTC. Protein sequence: CASSDPRQGYEQYF. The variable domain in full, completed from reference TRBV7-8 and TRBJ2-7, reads GAGVSQSPRYKVAKRGQDVALRCDPISGHVSLFWYQQALGQGPEFLTYFQNEAQLDKSGLPSDRFFAERPEGSVSTLKIQRTQQEDSAVYLCASSDPRQGYEQYFGPGTRLTVT.

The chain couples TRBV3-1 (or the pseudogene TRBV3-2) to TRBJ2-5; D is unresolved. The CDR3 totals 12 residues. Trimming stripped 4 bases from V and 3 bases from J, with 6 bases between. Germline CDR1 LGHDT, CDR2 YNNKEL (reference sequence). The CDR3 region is CASSRLEETQYF. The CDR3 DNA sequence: TGTGCCAGCAGCCGTCTAGAAGAGACCCAGTACTTC.

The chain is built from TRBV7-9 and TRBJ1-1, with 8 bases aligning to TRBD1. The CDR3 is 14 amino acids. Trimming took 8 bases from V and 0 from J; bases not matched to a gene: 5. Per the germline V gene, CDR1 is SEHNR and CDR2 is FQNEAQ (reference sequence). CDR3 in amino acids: CASGKQGVNTEAFF. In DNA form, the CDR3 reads TGTGCCAGCGGTAAACAGGGGGTGAACACTGAAGCTTTCTTT.

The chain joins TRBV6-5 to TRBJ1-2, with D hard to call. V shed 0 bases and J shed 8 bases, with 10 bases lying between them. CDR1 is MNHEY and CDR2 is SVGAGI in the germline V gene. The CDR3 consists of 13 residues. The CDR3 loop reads CASSYSGSGGYTF. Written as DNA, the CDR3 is TGTGCCAGCAGTTACTCGGGCAGCGGCGGCTACACCTTC.

CDR3 in amino acids: CASSLNPDRAYEQYF. Written as DNA, the CDR3 is TGCGCCAGCAGCTTGAACCCGGACAGGGCCTACGAGCAGTACTTC. The chain has TRBV5-1 and TRBJ2-7, with 8 nucleotides matching TRBD1. V lost 1 base and J lost 2; bases outside the gene matches: 5. The CDR3 extends over 15 amino acids. Germline assignment: CDR1 SGHRS and CDR2 YFSETQ.

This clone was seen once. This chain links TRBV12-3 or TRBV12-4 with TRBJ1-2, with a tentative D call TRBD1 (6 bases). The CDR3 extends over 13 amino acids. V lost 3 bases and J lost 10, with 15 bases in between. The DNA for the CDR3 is TGTGCCAGCAGTTTTAAAGCGCAGGGGTCCTACACCTTC. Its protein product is CASSFKAQGSYTF.

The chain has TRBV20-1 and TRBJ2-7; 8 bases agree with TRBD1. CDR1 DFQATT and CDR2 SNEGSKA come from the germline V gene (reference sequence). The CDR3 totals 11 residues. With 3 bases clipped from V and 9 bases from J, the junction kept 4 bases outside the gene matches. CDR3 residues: CSASSGQGQYF. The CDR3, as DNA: TGCAGTGCTAGTTCCGGACAGGGGCAGTACTTC.

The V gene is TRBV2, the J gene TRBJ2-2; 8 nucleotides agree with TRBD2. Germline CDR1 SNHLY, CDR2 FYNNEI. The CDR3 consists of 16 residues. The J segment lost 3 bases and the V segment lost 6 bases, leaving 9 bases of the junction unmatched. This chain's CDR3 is CASSLAAGEDTGELFF. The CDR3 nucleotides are TGTGCCAGCAGCCTAGCAGCGGGGGAGGACACCGGGGAGCTGTTTTTT.

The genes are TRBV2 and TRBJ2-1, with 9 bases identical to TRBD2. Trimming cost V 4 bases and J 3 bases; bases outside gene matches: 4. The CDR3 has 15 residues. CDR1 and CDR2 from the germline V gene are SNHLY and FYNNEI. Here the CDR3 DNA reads TGTGCCAGCAGTGTGGGCGGGAGGGTCTACAATGAGCAGTTCTTC. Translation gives CASSVGGRVYNEQFF.

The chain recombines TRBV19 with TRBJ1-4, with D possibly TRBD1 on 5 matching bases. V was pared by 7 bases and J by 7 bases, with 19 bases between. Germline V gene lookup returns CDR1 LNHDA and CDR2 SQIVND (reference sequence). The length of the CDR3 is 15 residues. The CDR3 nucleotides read TGTGCCAGTACCCCCCCGCCAGGGTGGGGTGAAAAACTGTTTTTT. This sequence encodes CASTPPPGWGEKLFF.

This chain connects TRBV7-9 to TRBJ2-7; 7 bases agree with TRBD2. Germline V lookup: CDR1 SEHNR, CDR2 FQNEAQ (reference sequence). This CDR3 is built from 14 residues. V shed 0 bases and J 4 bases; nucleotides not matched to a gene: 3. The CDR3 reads CASSLAVGGYEQYF. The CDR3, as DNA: TGTGCCAGCAGCTTAGCGGTGGGGGGGTACGAGCAGTACTTC.

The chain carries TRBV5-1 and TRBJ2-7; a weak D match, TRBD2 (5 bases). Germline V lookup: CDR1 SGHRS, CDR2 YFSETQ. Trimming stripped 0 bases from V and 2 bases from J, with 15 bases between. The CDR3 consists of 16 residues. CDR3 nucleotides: TGCGCCAGCAGCTTGGGGGGAAGCGGCGTGCCCTACGAGCAGTACTTC. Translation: CASSLGGSGVPYEQYF.

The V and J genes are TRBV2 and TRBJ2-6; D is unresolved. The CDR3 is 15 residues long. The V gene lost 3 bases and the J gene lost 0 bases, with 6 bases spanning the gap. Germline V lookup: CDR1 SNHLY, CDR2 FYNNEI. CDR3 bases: TGTGCCAGCAGTGACCCCGGCTCTGGGGCCAACGTCCTGACTTTC. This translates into CASSDPGSGANVLTF.

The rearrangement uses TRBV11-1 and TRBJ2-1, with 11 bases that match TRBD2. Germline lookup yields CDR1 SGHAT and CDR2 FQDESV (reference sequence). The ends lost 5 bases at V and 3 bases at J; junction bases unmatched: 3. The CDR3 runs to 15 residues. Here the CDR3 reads CASSQGLADYNEQFF. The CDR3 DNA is TGTGCCAGCAGCCAGGGACTAGCGGACTACAATGAGCAGTTCTTC.

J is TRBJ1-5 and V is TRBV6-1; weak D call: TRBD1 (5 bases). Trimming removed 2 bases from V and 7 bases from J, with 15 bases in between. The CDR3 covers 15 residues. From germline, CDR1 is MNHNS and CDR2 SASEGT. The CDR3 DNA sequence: TGTGCCAGCAGTGAATACCCCCAGGGAGGACAGCCCCAGCATTTT. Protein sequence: CASSEYPQGGQPQHF.

CDR3 coding DNA: TGCGCCAGCAGCCCGGGGGGTCACCCCTACGAGCAGTACTTC. Translated, it gives CASSPGGHPYEQYF. The chain combines TRBV5-1 with TRBJ2-7, with 7 bases aligning to TRBD2. The ends lost 4 bases at V and 2 bases at J; junction bases unmatched: 6. Germline CDR1 reads SGHRS; CDR2 reads YFSETQ. The CDR3 contains 14 residues.

The CDR3 DNA reads as TGTGCCAGCAGGCCGGACAGGGACAGAAGCACAGATACGCAGTATTTT. Translating it yields CASRPDRDRSTDTQYF. V is TRBV5-8 and J is TRBJ2-3, with TRBD1 matching 8 bases. The ends lost 5 bases at V and 0 bases at J; junction bases unmatched: 8. CDR3 size: 16 residues. In germline, CDR1 is SGHTS, CDR2 YDEGEE.

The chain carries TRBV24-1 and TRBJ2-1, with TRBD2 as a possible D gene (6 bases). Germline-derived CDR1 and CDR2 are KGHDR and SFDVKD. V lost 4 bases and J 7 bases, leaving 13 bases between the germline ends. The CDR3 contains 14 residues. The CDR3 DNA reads TGTGCCACCAGTGACCACTACCGGGAGAATGAGCAGTTCTTC. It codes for CATSDHYRENEQFF.

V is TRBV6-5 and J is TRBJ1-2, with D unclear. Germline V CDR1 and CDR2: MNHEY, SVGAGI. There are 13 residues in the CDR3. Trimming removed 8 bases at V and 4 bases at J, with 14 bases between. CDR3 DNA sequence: TGTGCCAGCTTGGGTAGAGGGTTCTATGGCTACACCTTC. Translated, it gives CASLGRGFYGYTF.

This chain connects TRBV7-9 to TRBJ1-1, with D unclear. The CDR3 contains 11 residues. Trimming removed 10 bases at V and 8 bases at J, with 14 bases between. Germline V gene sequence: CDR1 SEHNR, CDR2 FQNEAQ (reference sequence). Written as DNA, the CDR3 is TGTGCCACCGCCAAGGGCGGGGAAGCTTTCTTT. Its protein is CATAKGGEAFF.

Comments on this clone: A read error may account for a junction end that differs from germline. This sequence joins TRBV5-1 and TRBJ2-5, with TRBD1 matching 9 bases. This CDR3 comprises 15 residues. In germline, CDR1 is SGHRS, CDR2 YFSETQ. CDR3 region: CASSVQGQGGEAQYF. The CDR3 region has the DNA TGCGCCAGCAGCGTTCAGGGACAGGGTGGAGAGGCCCAGTACTTC.

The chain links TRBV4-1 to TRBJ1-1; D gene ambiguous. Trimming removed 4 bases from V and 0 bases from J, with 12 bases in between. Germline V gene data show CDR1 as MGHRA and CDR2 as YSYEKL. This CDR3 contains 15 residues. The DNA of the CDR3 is TGCGCCAGCAGCCTCTGGGCAGCAATGAACACTGAAGCTTTCTTT. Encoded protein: CASSLWAAMNTEAFF.

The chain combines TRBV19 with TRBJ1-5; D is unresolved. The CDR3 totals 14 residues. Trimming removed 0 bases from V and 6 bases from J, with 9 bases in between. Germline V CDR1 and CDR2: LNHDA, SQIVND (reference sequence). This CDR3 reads CASSIEGRGQPQHF. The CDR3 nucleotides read TGTGCCAGTAGTATAGAAGGGAGAGGTCAGCCCCAGCATTTT.

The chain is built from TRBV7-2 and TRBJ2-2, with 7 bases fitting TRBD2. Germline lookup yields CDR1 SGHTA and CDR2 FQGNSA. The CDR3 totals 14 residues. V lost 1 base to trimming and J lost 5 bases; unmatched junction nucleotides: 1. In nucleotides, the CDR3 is TGTGCCAGCAGCTTAGACGGGGGGACCGGGGAGCTGTTTTTT. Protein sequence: CASSLDGGTGELFF.

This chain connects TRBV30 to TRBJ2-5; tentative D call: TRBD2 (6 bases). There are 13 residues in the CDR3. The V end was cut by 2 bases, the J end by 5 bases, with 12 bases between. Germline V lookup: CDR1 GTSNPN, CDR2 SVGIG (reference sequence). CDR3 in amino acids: CAWSIGGTETQYF. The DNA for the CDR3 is TGTGCCTGGAGTATTGGCGGGACCGAGACCCAGTACTTC. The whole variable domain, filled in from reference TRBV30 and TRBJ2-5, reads SQTIHQWPATLVQPVGSPLSLECTVEGTSNPNLYWYRQAAGRGLQLLFYSVGIGQISSEVPQNLSASRPQDRQFILSSKKLLLSDSGFYLCAWSIGGTETQYFGPGTRLLVL.

The CDR3 region has the DNA TGTGCCAGCAGCTTCCGAGCGGGCGTCACAGATACGCAGTATTTT. Translating it yields CASSFRAGVTDTQYF. The V call is TRBV11-2, the J call TRBJ2-3, with D possibly matching TRBD2 (6 bases). The CDR3 is 15 amino acids. Germline V gene data show CDR1 as SGHAT and CDR2 as FQNNGV. V lost 3 bases to trimming and J lost 2 bases, with 12 bases between them.

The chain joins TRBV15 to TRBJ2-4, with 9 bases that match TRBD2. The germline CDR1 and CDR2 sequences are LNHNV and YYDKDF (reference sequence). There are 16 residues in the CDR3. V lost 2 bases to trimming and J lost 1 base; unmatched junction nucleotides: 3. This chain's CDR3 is CATSRLAGWAKNIQYF. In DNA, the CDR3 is TGTGCCACCAGCAGACTAGCGGGGTGGGCCAAAAACATTCAGTACTTC. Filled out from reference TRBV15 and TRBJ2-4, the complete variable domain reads DAMVIQNPRYQVTQFGKPVTLSCSQTLNHNVMYWYQQKSSQAPKLLFHYYDKDFNNEADTPDNFQSRRPNTSFCFLDIRSPGLGDTAMYLCATSRLAGWAKNIQYFGAGTRLSVL.

The CDR3 is CASSLARETQYF. The CDR3 coding sequence is TGTGCCAGCAGCTTAGCCCGAGAGACCCAGTACTTC. The genes are TRBV11-2 and TRBJ2-5; D not certain. Germline values: CDR1 SGHAT, CDR2 FQNNGV. The germline V and J ends were trimmed by 1 base and 4 bases, with 4 bases remaining between them. The CDR3 length is 12 residues.

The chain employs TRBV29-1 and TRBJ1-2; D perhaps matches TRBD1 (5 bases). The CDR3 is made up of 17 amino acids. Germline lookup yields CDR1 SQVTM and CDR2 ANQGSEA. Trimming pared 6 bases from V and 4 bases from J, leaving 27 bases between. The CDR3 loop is CSVSPRTGTRDSYGYTF. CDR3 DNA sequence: TGCAGCGTCTCACCACGGACCGGGACCCGGGACTCCTATGGCTACACCTTC.

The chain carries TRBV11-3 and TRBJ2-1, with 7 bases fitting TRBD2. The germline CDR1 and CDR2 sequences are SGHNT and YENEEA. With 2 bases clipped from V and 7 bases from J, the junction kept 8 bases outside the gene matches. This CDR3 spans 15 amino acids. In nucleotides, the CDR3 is TGTGCCAGCAGCTTACACTCTGGGGGGGAAAATGAGCAGTTCTTC. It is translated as CASSLHSGGENEQFF.

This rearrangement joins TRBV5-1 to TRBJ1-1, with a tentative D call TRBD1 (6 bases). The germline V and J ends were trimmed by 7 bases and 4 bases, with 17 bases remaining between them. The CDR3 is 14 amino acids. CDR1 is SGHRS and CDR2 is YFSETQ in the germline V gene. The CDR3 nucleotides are TGCGCCAGCTCCTTAGGGGGATCGGTCACTGAAGCTTTCTTT. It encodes CASSLGGSVTEAFF. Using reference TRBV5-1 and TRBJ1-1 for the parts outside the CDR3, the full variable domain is KAGVTQTPRYLIKTRGQQVTLSCSPISGHRSVSWYQQTPGQGLQFLFEYFSETQRNKGNFPGRFSGRQFSNSRSEMNVSTLELGDSALYLCASSLGGSVTEAFFGQGTRLTVV.